The next 8 T cell receptor beta chains were all read from a single sample in a study of spatial heterogeneity in lung cancer. Via MiXCR, TCRdb re-called the 5' RACE reads, giving one row per CDR3 protein. The sample lists 48,000 or so distinct CDR3 sequences; over 4.5% were seen once. Time point here: sample taken at primary tumor resection. Unsorted whole RNA from tumor, nontumor lung or frozen PBMC underwent sequencing. The material was PBMCs, obtained at surgery. These TCRs come from a male donor with early-stage non-small cell lung cancer.

This clonotype was detected many times. The V gene is TRBV12-3 or TRBV12-4, the J gene TRBJ1-1; D gene uncertain. V gave up 2 bases and J gave up 5 bases, with 9 bases separating them. This CDR3 is built from 13 residues. Written as DNA, the CDR3 is TGTGCCAGCAGTTTAATTGAGTCGACTGAAGCTTTCTTT. It codes for CASSLIESTEAFF.

The genes are TRBV14 and TRBJ2-1, with a weak D call TRBD2 (5 bases). With 5 bases removed from V and 10 bases from J, the gap between germline ends came to 15 bases. This CDR3 is built from 13 residues. Germline V CDR1 and CDR2: SGHDN, FVKESK. The CDR3 DNA sequence: TGTGCCAGCAGCGGGAGCCTACTGGGGGAGCAGTTCTTC. This translates into CASSGSLLGEQFF.

This clonotype was counted ten times or more. The J gene is TRBJ1-6, the V gene TRBV10-3; 11 bases map to TRBD1. Trimming at V came to 7 bases and at J to 8 bases, leaving 4 bases not matched to a gene. Germline CDR1 ENHRY, CDR2 SYGVKD. The CDR3 has 14 amino acids. Here the CDR3 DNA reads TGTGCCATCAACCCGGGACAGGGGGATTCACCCCTCCACTTT. It translates to CAINPGQGDSPLHF.

This clonotype was detected ten times or more. This chain connects TRBV21-1 to TRBJ2-3; the D segment call TRBD1 is taken from the table without a DNA check. TRBV21-1 is flagged as a pseudogene. CDR3 length: 13 residues. The chain's CDR3 is CASSPGGLDTQYF. The DNA for the CDR3 is TGTGCCAGCAGCCCCGGGGGGCTTGATACGCAGTATTTT.

This clonotype was observed once. The conserved final phenylalanine or tryptophan is absent from the CDR3, which likely points to a read error. The V call is TRBV7-2, the J call TRBJ2-7; possible D gene TRBD1, 5 bases. There are 14 residues in the CDR3. The V end was cut by 1 base, the J end by 3 bases, with 10 bases between. Germline V gives CDR1 SGHTA, CDR2 FQGNSA. The CDR3 nucleotides are TGTGCCAGCAGCTTAGGGCAGGGCCTCTACGAGCAGTACTCC. Residues: CASSLGQGLYEQYS.

There are many counts of this clonotype. The gene calls are TRBV20-1 and TRBJ2-2; no clear D. Trimming removed 5 bases from V and 6 bases from J, with 16 bases in between. Germline V lookup: CDR1 DFQATT, CDR2 SNEGSKA (reference sequence). The CDR3 contains 14 residues. CDR3 DNA sequence: TGCAGTGCTCACTACCCTCAAGGGCCCGGGGAGCTGTTTTTT. Encoded protein: CSAHYPQGPGELFF.

This clonotype has just a few counts. The chain joins TRBV5-1 to TRBJ1-5; D call uncertain. The CDR3 loop spans 15 amino acids. Germline loops: CDR1 SGHRS, CDR2 YFSETQ. The V gene lost 0 bases and the J gene lost 0 bases, with 7 bases spanning the gap. CDR3 amino acids: CASSLEGDSNQPQHF. The CDR3 DNA follows: TGCGCCAGCAGCTTGGAAGGTGATAGCAATCAGCCCCAGCATTTT.

There are many counts of this clonotype. The chain is built from TRBV20-1 and TRBJ2-5; the D call may be TRBD1 or TRBD2 (5 bases each). CDR1 and CDR2 from the germline V gene are DFQATT and SNEGSKA (reference sequence). V was cut by 0 bases and J by 5 bases, with 16 bases left in between. CDR3 length: 15 amino acids. The CDR3 DNA sequence: TGCAGTGCTAGAGATCTAGCAGGGCCCGTGGAGACCCAGTACTTC. Its protein product is CSARDLAGPVETQYF.